This TCR beta chain was identified during a study of control samples from healthy donors and cancer patients (dated by TCRdb to 2020 to 2021). Turning to this clone: Its antigen remains unidentified. No quality values exist for individual bases; no much larger clone is one base distant.

Trimming removed 7 bases from V and 6 bases from J, leaving 15 bases between the germline ends. From a lookup of the germline V gene (reference sequence), CDR1 and CDR2 are MNHEY and SMNVEV. Its CDR3 holds 13 amino acids, cysteine through phenylalanine. The kept DNA is CDR3 alone, 39 bases in frame from the first base. The library relied on the immunoSEQ multiplex PCR assay. TCRdb holds this immuneACCESS table with in-frame rearrangements only. Some clones are missing; in checked studies, unresolved V genes explain under half, and the rest has no known cause. The sample profile shows some 82,000 clones; around 87% of them were found once. Over 15% of the sample rests with the top ten.

This receptor was taken from a man aged 45 to 65 in good health. Sequencing was performed on blood. Recombination connected TRBV27 to TRBJ1-2; perhaps TRBD1 is the D gene, with 5 bases matching. CDR3 protein: CASTRGEGNGYTF. The bases read TGTGCCAGCACCCGGGGGGAAGGGAATGGCTACACCTTC.